A selection of T cell receptor beta chains follows, all from one sample in a study of T cell repertoires in cytomegalovirus infection. Each CDR3 protein gets one entry after TCRdb re-called the reads with MiXCR. The table has 50,000 or so distinct CDR3 sequences, approximately 20% seen once. These receptors lack a known antigen. Sample: PBMCs, sequenced either directly or after in vitro stimulation (not recorded which). The receptors derive from a human donor in good health (CMV status not recorded). Some clones in this sample may be carry-over from other donors' samples. Both conserved end residues are part of each CDR3. Fields, in order: clone size, J gene, D gene, V gene, CDR3 DNA, CDR3 protein. A D gene is named only where the DNA matches it firmly. The size field is filled for only some rows; it gives once, few, many or a size class.

clone size: many
J gene: TRBJ2-7
D gene: TRBD1
V gene: TRBV9
CDR3 DNA: TGTGCCAGCAGCGCCCTCGGACAGGGCTACGAGCAGTACTTC
CDR3 protein: CASSALGQGYEQYF

clone size: many
J gene: TRBJ2-5
D gene: .
V gene: TRBV7-2
CDR3 DNA: TGTGCCAGCAGCTTTTACGGGAGTACAGAGACCCAGTACTTC
CDR3 protein: CASSFYGSTETQYF

clone size: few
J gene: TRBJ2-1
D gene: .
V gene: TRBV11-3
CDR3 DNA: TGTGCCAGCAGCTCCCGGGAGCGGAATGAGCAGTTCTTC
CDR3 protein: CASSSRERNEQFF

clone size: many
J gene: TRBJ1-3
D gene: TRBD1
V gene: TRBV7-2
CDR3 DNA: TGTGCCAGCAGCCTCAGGGGGGCAAACACCATATATTTT
CDR3 protein: CASSLRGANTIYF

clone size: .
J gene: TRBJ2-2
D gene: .
V gene: TRBV5-6
CDR3 DNA: TGTGCCAGCAGCTTGGTAAAACTGAACACCGGGGAGCTGTTTTTT
CDR3 protein: CASSLVKLNTGELFF

clone size: few
J gene: TRBJ2-7
D gene: .
V gene: TRBV29-1
CDR3 DNA: TGCAGCGTTCTGGAAGGCGGGGCCGAGCAGTACTTC
CDR3 protein: CSVLEGGAEQYF

clone size: many
J gene: TRBJ2-7
D gene: .
V gene: TRBV2
CDR3 DNA: TGTGCCAGCAGCCGGGAGTACGAGCAGTACTTC
CDR3 protein: CASSREYEQYF

clone size: many
J gene: TRBJ2-5
D gene: .
V gene: TRBV7-2
CDR3 DNA: TGTGCCAGCAGCTTCGTGGAGACCCAGTACTTC
CDR3 protein: CASSFVETQYF

clone size: many
J gene: TRBJ1-1
D gene: .
V gene: TRBV7-9
CDR3 DNA: TGTGCCAGCAGCTCTGGGGTAACTGAAGCTTTCTTT
CDR3 protein: CASSSGVTEAFF

clone size: .
J gene: TRBJ1-1
D gene: .
V gene: TRBV18
CDR3 DNA: TGTGCCAGCTCACCGTCCAGGGAGGTTCGGACTGAAGCTTTCTTT
CDR3 protein: CASSPSREVRTEAFF

clone size: few
J gene: TRBJ1-5
D gene: .
V gene: TRBV19
CDR3 DNA: TGTGCCAGCAAACGGATTAATAGCAATCAGCCCCAGCATTTT
CDR3 protein: CASKRINSNQPQHF

clone size: .
J gene: TRBJ1-5
D gene: TRBD1
V gene: TRBV15
CDR3 DNA: TGTGCCACCAGCGGATACACAGGGGGGAATCAGCCCCAGCATTTT
CDR3 protein: CATSGYTGGNQPQHF

clone size: .
J gene: TRBJ1-1
D gene: .
V gene: TRBV7-9
CDR3 DNA: TGTGCCAGCAGCCGGGCTGGCACTGAAGCTTTCTTT
CDR3 protein: CASSRAGTEAFF

clone size: .
J gene: TRBJ1-2
D gene: .
V gene: TRBV13
CDR3 DNA: TGTGCCAGCAGCTTAGAGGGAGATTCCCTTAACTATGGCTACACCTTC
CDR3 protein: CASSLEGDSLNYGYTF

clone size: many
J gene: TRBJ2-4
D gene: .
V gene: TRBV6-6
CDR3 DNA: TGTGCCAGCGGGGGTTTCGTAGGCGCCAAAAACATTCAGTACTTC
CDR3 protein: CASGGFVGAKNIQYF

clone size: .
J gene: TRBJ1-4
D gene: .
V gene: TRBV20-1
CDR3 DNA: TGCAGTGCGACCCCTGGAGGGGGACATGAAAAACTGTTTTTT
CDR3 protein: CSATPGGGHEKLFF

clone size: .
J gene: TRBJ2-1
D gene: TRBD2
V gene: TRBV11-3
CDR3 DNA: TGTGCCAGCAGCTGGGGGTGGCGGGGGGATGGCAATGAGCAGTTCTTC
CDR3 protein: CASSWGWRGDGNEQFF

clone size: many
J gene: TRBJ1-3
D gene: .
V gene: TRBV7-4
CDR3 DNA: TGTGCCAGCCCTCTAGAGGACATTCGGTGGGACACCATATATTTT
CDR3 protein: CASPLEDIRWDTIYF

clone size: few
J gene: TRBJ2-7
D gene: TRBD2
V gene: TRBV6-1
CDR3 DNA: TGTGCCAGCAGGGACAGCGGGGGCTACGAGCAGTACTTC
CDR3 protein: CASRDSGGYEQYF

clone size: many
J gene: TRBJ2-3
D gene: TRBD2
V gene: TRBV7-2
CDR3 DNA: TGTGCCAGCAGCTTACTAGCGGGGGCGGGAGATACGCAGTATTTT
CDR3 protein: CASSLLAGAGDTQYF

clone size: .
J gene: TRBJ2-7
D gene: .
V gene: TRBV19
CDR3 DNA: TGTGCCAGTAGTATAGCGGGGCGGGGAAGCTCCTACGAGCAGTACTTC
CDR3 protein: CASSIAGRGSSYEQYF

clone size: .
J gene: TRBJ2-4
D gene: TRBD1
V gene: TRBV28
CDR3 DNA: TGTGCCAGCGACAGGGTCCAAAACATTCAGTACTTC
CDR3 protein: CASDRVQNIQYF

clone size: .
J gene: TRBJ2-3
D gene: .
V gene: TRBV5-1
CDR3 DNA: TGCGCCAGCAGCTTGTGGTTACGGGCGGGGACCGCCACAGATACGCAGTATTTT
CDR3 protein: CASSLWLRAGTATDTQYF

clone size: many
J gene: TRBJ1-4
D gene: .
V gene: TRBV19
CDR3 DNA: TGTGCCAGTACCAACCCCCCACGGCAGGGCGGCGAAAAACTGTTTTTT
CDR3 protein: CASTNPPRQGGEKLFF

clone size: few
J gene: TRBJ1-5
D gene: TRBD1
V gene: TRBV5-4
CDR3 DNA: TGTGCCAGCAGCTTACAGGGGGCTGCTGGCAATCAGCCCCAGCATTTT
CDR3 protein: CASSLQGAAGNQPQHF

clone size: many
J gene: TRBJ1-1
D gene: TRBD1
V gene: TRBV2
CDR3 DNA: TGTGCCAGCGGAGGGGGCCCCGGACGAATGAACACTGAAGCTTTCTTT
CDR3 protein: CASGGGPGRMNTEAFF

clone size: many
J gene: TRBJ1-2
D gene: .
V gene: TRBV7-2
CDR3 DNA: TGTGCCAGCACTCTAAGGGAGGGTACCTACGGCTACACCTTC
CDR3 protein: CASTLREGTYGYTF

clone size: .
J gene: TRBJ1-2
D gene: .
V gene: TRBV4-1
CDR3 DNA: TGCGCCAGCAGCCAAGAGGGGACACACAGGCGCGTCTATGGCTACACCTTC
CDR3 protein: CASSQEGTHRRVYGYTF

clone size: few
J gene: TRBJ2-5
D gene: .
V gene: TRBV7-2
CDR3 DNA: TGTGCCAGCAGCTCGACGGACCGGCCTGTGGCCCAGTACTTC
CDR3 protein: CASSSTDRPVAQYF

clone size: once
J gene: TRBJ1-5
D gene: .
V gene: TRBV2
CDR3 DNA: TGTGCCAGCAGTCCCCTGGGCCTACCGGGAAGCAATCAGCCCCAGCATTTT
CDR3 protein: CASSPLGLPGSNQPQHF

clone size: .
J gene: TRBJ2-2
D gene: .
V gene: TRBV20-1
CDR3 DNA: TGCAGTGCTAGGGCCCAGGGAGGATTCACCGGGGAGCTGTTTTTT
CDR3 protein: CSARAQGGFTGELFF

clone size: medium-sized
J gene: TRBJ2-5
D gene: TRBD2
V gene: TRBV12-3/TRBV12-4
CDR3 DNA: TGTGCCAGCAGTACGCTAGCGGGGGGGCAAGAGACCCAGTACTTC
CDR3 protein: CASSTLAGGQETQYF

clone size: .
J gene: TRBJ2-5
D gene: TRBD1
V gene: TRBV5-4
CDR3 DNA: TGTGCCAGCAGCGAAGCAGGGGGAGAGACCCAGTACTTC
CDR3 protein: CASSEAGGETQYF

clone size: many
J gene: TRBJ2-5
D gene: TRBD2
V gene: TRBV6-1
CDR3 DNA: TGTGCCAGCAGTGATAGCGGGGTAACTACCAGAGAGACCCAGTACTTC
CDR3 protein: CASSDSGVTTRETQYF

clone size: .
J gene: TRBJ2-1
D gene: TRBD2
V gene: TRBV2
CDR3 DNA: TGTGCCAGCGGTCAAGGGGGGCGGGGGGGATGGTATAATGAGCAGTTCTTC
CDR3 protein: CASGQGGRGGWYNEQFF

clone size: many
J gene: TRBJ1-3
D gene: .
V gene: TRBV7-8
CDR3 DNA: TGTGCCAGCAGCTTAGCGATTTTTGGAAACACCATATATTTT
CDR3 protein: CASSLAIFGNTIYF

clone size: many
J gene: TRBJ2-7
D gene: .
V gene: TRBV5-5
CDR3 DNA: TGTGCCAGCAGCTCAATAACCGGGACGGCCTCCTACGAGCAGTACTTC
CDR3 protein: CASSSITGTASYEQYF

clone size: many
J gene: TRBJ1-4
D gene: .
V gene: TRBV6-6
CDR3 DNA: TGTGCCAGCAGTCCGACGTCGGTCGGTGAAAAACTGTTTTTT
CDR3 protein: CASSPTSVGEKLFF

clone size: many
J gene: TRBJ2-2
D gene: .
V gene: TRBV6-2/TRBV6-3
CDR3 DNA: TGTGCCAGCAGTTACTCGAACACCGGGGAGCTGTTTTTT
CDR3 protein: CASSYSNTGELFF

clone size: many
J gene: TRBJ2-3
D gene: .
V gene: TRBV28
CDR3 DNA: TGTGCCAGCAGTTTGGGAGACAAAAGCACAGATACGCAGTATTTT
CDR3 protein: CASSLGDKSTDTQYF

clone size: few
J gene: TRBJ1-1
D gene: TRBD1
V gene: TRBV11-1
CDR3 DNA: TGTGCCAGCAGCTTGGGCAGGGGGCAAACTGAAGCTTTCTTT
CDR3 protein: CASSLGRGQTEAFF

clone size: many
J gene: TRBJ2-1
D gene: TRBD2
V gene: TRBV7-9
CDR3 DNA: TGTGCCAGCAGCCCACGGCGACTAGCGGGGGGGAACAATGAGCAGTTCTTC
CDR3 protein: CASSPRRLAGGNNEQFF

clone size: .
J gene: TRBJ2-3
D gene: .
V gene: TRBV5-5
CDR3 DNA: TGTGCCAGCAGCGTGGGGGTTACAGATACGCAGTATTTT
CDR3 protein: CASSVGVTDTQYF

clone size: .
J gene: TRBJ1-6
D gene: .
V gene: TRBV6-5
CDR3 DNA: TGTGCCAGCACGGGGTTTTATAATTCACCCCTCCACTTT
CDR3 protein: CASTGFYNSPLHF

clone size: many
J gene: TRBJ2-1
D gene: TRBD1
V gene: TRBV19
CDR3 DNA: TGTGCCAGTAGTATAGACACCGGGACAGAGTACAATGAGCAGTTCTTC
CDR3 protein: CASSIDTGTEYNEQFF

clone size: once
J gene: TRBJ2-7
D gene: TRBD2
V gene: TRBV7-2
CDR3 DNA: TGTGCCAGCAGCTGGGCGGGGGGGGTAGCCGGGACGGAGCAGTACTTC
CDR3 protein: CASSWAGGVAGTEQYF

clone size: few
J gene: TRBJ2-7
D gene: .
V gene: TRBV4-1
CDR3 DNA: TGCGCCAGCAGCCAAGTCGCCTCTAAATCCTACGAGCAGTACTTC
CDR3 protein: CASSQVASKSYEQYF

clone size: few
J gene: TRBJ2-5
D gene: TRBD1
V gene: TRBV6-5
CDR3 DNA: TGTGCCAGCAGTTACTGGGGACAGCAAGAGACCCAGTACTTC
CDR3 protein: CASSYWGQQETQYF

clone size: .
J gene: TRBJ2-2
D gene: .
V gene: TRBV11-2
CDR3 DNA: TGTGCCAGCAGGAGCCAATTGAGGCTTGACACCGGGGAGCTGTTTTTT
CDR3 protein: CASRSQLRLDTGELFF